This T cell receptor beta chain was documented in a study of T-cell memory formation after mild COVID-19. Each CDR3 protein gets one entry after TCRdb re-called the 5' RACE reads with MiXCR. Among about 470,000 distinct CDR3 sequences listed, 15% to 20% were seen once. Overall study findings and caveats: Contracting CD4+ clones lay largely in CM and EM, with CD8+ ones residing in EMRA.

Details on this clonotype: The target antigen is unknown.

The sample consisted of PBMCs or a T cell subset sorted from them (not recorded which). The clonotype comes from an adult woman who had mild COVID-19 (a few samples of this study predate the infection). Cell type and time point are not known.

The CDR3 loop is CASSQADSGSSYEQYF. The DNA for the CDR3 is TGCGCCAGCAGCCAAGCGGATAGCGGGAGTTCCTACGAGCAGTACTTC. This rearrangement joins TRBV4-3 to TRBJ2-7; 9 nucleotides agree with TRBD2. CDR3 size: 16 residues. Germline CDR1 is LGHNA and CDR2 is YSLEER. The V and J ends lost 1 base and 1 base, in that order; junction bases with no gene match: 5.